This is a list of T cell receptor beta chains from one sample in a study of shared T cell receptors in the human thymus. Profiled with immunoSEQ multiplex PCR; TCRdb holds only in-frame clones, not every one. This table has about 380,000 clones, 95% appearing once. The sequenced sample was thymocytes. These receptors were taken from a human donor. Each CDR3 is given with its conserved first and last residue. A D gene is named only where the DNA matches it firmly. The size entry is marked missing in some rows and otherwise reads once, few, many or a size class.

NA	TRBV2	NA	TRBJ2-2	TGTGCCAGCACGGGGTATCGTGGCACCGGGGAGCTGTTTTTT	CASTGYRGTGELFF
NA	TRBV2	NA	TRBJ1-2	TGTGCCAGCAGTGATGAGGTATTGTGGTATGGCTACACCTTC	CASSDEVLWYGYTF
NA	TRBV27	NA	TRBJ2-7	TGTGCCAGCGCAGGTCAAGGGGATCGATCCTACGAGCAGTACTTC	CASAGQGDRSYEQYF
NA	TRBV28	TRBD1	TRBJ2-5	TGTGCCAGCAGTTCCCTGGGGACAGGGGAGGAGACCCAGTACTTC	CASSSLGTGEETQYF
NA	TRBV7-9	NA	TRBJ2-1	TGTGCCAGCAGCTTAGGTCCCGATGAGCAGTTCTTC	CASSLGPDEQFF
NA	TRBV18	NA	TRBJ1-5	TGTGCCAGCTCACCAACCAGGGCATCAGGCAATCAGCCCCAGCATTTT	CASSPTRASGNQPQHF
NA	TRBV27	TRBD1	TRBJ1-1	TGTGCCAGCAGGGAGAACAGGGGGCCATTTACTGAAGCTTTCTTT	CASRENRGPFTEAFF
NA	TRBV28	TRBD1	TRBJ1-5	TGTGCCAGCAGGCGTACACCGGGACAGGCATACAATCAGCCCCAGCATTTT	CASRRTPGQAYNQPQHF
NA	TRBV19	NA	TRBJ1-1	TGTGCCAGTAGTATGTCCCAGAACACTGAAGCTTTCTTT	CASSMSQNTEAFF
NA	TRBV7-4	TRBD1	TRBJ1-1	TGTGCCAGCAGCACCCAGACAGGGGCGAACACTGAAGCTTTCTTT	CASSTQTGANTEAFF
NA	TRBV7-2	TRBD1	TRBJ2-7	TGTGCCAGCAGCCTTAACAGGGGGCCCCCTTACGAGCAGTACTTC	CASSLNRGPPYEQYF
NA	TRBV2	NA	TRBJ2-7	TGTGCCAGCTCCGAGGGGTACGAGCAGTACTTC	CASSEGYEQYF
NA	TRBV18	NA	TRBJ1-4	TGTGCCAGCTCATCTCGACAAGACAAGAATGAAAAACTGTTTTTT	CASSSRQDKNEKLFF
once	TRBV7-2	TRBD2	TRBJ2-7	TGTGCCAGCAGCTTAGAAGACCGCGGGAGGATGCACGAGCAGTACTTC	CASSLEDRGRMHEQYF
NA	TRBV28	NA	TRBJ1-5	TGTGCCAGCAGTCCCGCCCGTGTTGGGGGGAATCAGCCCCAGCATTTT	CASSPARVGGNQPQHF
NA	TRBV10-3	NA	TRBJ2-7	TGTGCCATCAGGGAACGTGGCTACGAGCAGTACTTC	CAIRERGYEQYF
NA	TRBV7-2	TRBD2	TRBJ2-1	TGTGCCAGCAGCCCCGGACTAGACCCTTATAGCTCCTACAATGAGCAGTTCTTC	CASSPGLDPYSSYNEQFF
NA	TRBV10-2	TRBD1	TRBJ1-4	TGCGCCAGCAGTGATCCGGGGCAGGGGGCCCGGAATGAAAAACTGTTTTTT	CASSDPGQGARNEKLFF
NA	TRBV7-2	NA	TRBJ2-7	TGTGCCAGCAGCTCCAGTATTAGGGTAGCCTCGACCTACGAGCAGTACTTC	CASSSSIRVASTYEQYF
NA	TRBV6-5	NA	TRBJ2-7	TGTGCCAGCAGACCCGGGAACTCCTACGAGCAGTACTTC	CASRPGNSYEQYF
NA	TRBV28	TRBD2	TRBJ2-5	TGTGCCAGCAGTTCTCGGGAGGGCCGAGAGACCCAGTACTTC	CASSSREGRETQYF
NA	TRBV4-2	NA	TRBJ2-7	TGTGCCAGCAGCCCACGAAAGGGGTCCTCCTACGAGCAGTACTTC	CASSPRKGSSYEQYF
NA	TRBV14	TRBD1	TRBJ2-1	TGTGCCAGCAGCCCACCCTGGGGGACAGGGGGAAATTTAAGCTCCTACAATGAGCAGTTCTTC	CASSPPWGTGGNLSSYNEQFF
NA	TRBV7-3	TRBD2	TRBJ2-7	TGTGCCAGCAGCTTAACTATCGTAGCGGGACGATCCTACGAGCAGTACTTC	CASSLTIVAGRSYEQYF
NA	TRBV19	NA	TRBJ1-1	TGTGCCAGTAGTTCAGTGACAGCAAACACTGAAGCTTTCTTT	CASSSVTANTEAFF
NA	TRBV7-2	TRBD1	TRBJ2-5	TGTGCCAGCAGCTTCGTTTCGCCGGGACAGGGGAGGAAGACCCAGTACTTC	CASSFVSPGQGRKTQYF
NA	TRBV28	TRBD1	TRBJ2-7	TGTGCCAGCAGTTCGGACAGGGGGCTCGAGCAGTACTTC	CASSSDRGLEQYF
NA	TRBV28	NA	TRBJ2-3	TGTGCCAGCATTCCACCGGGGCTCCCCAGCACAGATACGCAGTATTTT	CASIPPGLPSTDTQYF
NA	TRBV14	NA	TRBJ2-7	TGTGCCAGCAGCCAAGATTGCGCGCGGACAGCAGATTCCTACGAGCAGTACTTC	CASSQDCARTADSYEQYF
NA	TRBV15	NA	TRBJ2-6	TGTGCCACCAGCAGAGAGGGAACAGGTCCCCGGGCCAACGTCCTGACTTTC	CATSREGTGPRANVLTF
NA	TRBV4-1	TRBD2	TRBJ2-1	TGCGCCAGCAGCCAAGATGGACTAGCGGGAGGGCCGAAGGGTGAGCAGTTCTTC	CASSQDGLAGGPKGEQFF
NA	TRBV4-1	NA	TRBJ1-3	TGCGCCAGCAGCCAAGTTGGTACAGGGAGCCCTGGAAACACCATATATTTT	CASSQVGTGSPGNTIYF
once	TRBV9	NA	TRBJ2-3	TGTGCCAGCAGCGTAGCCCAGCGGGCCACAGATACGCAGTATTTT	CASSVAQRATDTQYF
once	TRBV7-9	NA	TRBJ2-4	TGTGCCAGCAGCGTAGACGGATCCCGAGGCAAAAACATTCAGTACTTC	CASSVDGSRGKNIQYF
once	TRBV5-5	NA	TRBJ1-5	TGTGCCAGCAGCCGGGTGGCAGAAACCAGTCAGCCCCAGCATTTT	CASSRVAETSQPQHF
NA	TRBV6-5	NA	TRBJ2-7	TGTGCCAGCAGCCGCCGCCACCCAGGGGCATACGAGCAGTACTTC	CASSRRHPGAYEQYF
NA	TRBV23-1	NA	TRBJ2-2	TGCGCCAGCAGTCAGAGAGAGGGCGAGTCCGCCGGGGAGCTGTTTTTT	CASSQREGESAGELFF
NA	TRBV6-5	NA	TRBJ1-5	TGTGCCAGCAGTTACTTCTGGGGGGTAGATCAGCCCCAGCATTTT	CASSYFWGVDQPQHF
NA	TRBV28	TRBD2	TRBJ2-2	TGTGCCAGCAGCCCACCTAGCGGGAGGCTAAACACCGGGGAGCTGTTTTTT	CASSPPSGRLNTGELFF
NA	TRBV6-1	NA	TRBJ1-5	TGTGCCAGCAGTGAAGTGGGAGGGCAACAGCCCCAGCATTTT	CASSEVGGQQPQHF
NA	TRBV30	NA	TRBJ2-5	TGTGCCTGGAGTCCTGGAGAGACCCAGTACTTC	CAWSPGETQYF